This entry lists 22 T cell receptor beta chains sequenced from one sample in a study of Graves' ophthalmopathy and Graves' hyperthyroidism. TCR beta CDR3 regions were amplified from RNA transcripts. Second-round multiplex PCR came after a first-round RT-PCR that employed HTBI primers. From the multiplex PCR reads, TCRdb called clonotypes with MiXCR, one entry per CDR3 protein. The data hold 400,000 or so distinct CDR3 sequences, with 15% to 20% observed a single time. Sequenced input: peripheral blood. These receptors came from an adult woman with stable Graves' hyperthyroidism.

This clonotype has ten or more counts. The gene calls are TRBV7-8 and TRBJ2-5; 11 nucleotides line up with TRBD2. Germline V gives CDR1 SGHVS, CDR2 FQNEAQ. V trimming: 4 bases; J trimming: 5 bases; junction bases outside the gene matches: 9. The CDR3 is 16 amino acids. The CDR3 region has the DNA TGTGCCAGCAGCTCGAATAGCGGGAGGGCCAGGGAGACCCAGTACTTC. This gives the protein CASSSNSGRARETQYF.

On this clonotype itself: At one end, the junction sequence differs from germline, possibly due to a read error. This sequence joins TRBV9 and TRBJ1-6, with 9 bases matching TRBD1. Germline CDR1 SGDLS, CDR2 YYNGEE. This CDR3 is 15 amino acids long. The CDR3 here is CASSEGTGPASHLHF. CDR3 sequence (DNA): TGTGCCAGCAGCGAAGGGACAGGGCCGGCTTCACACCTCCACTTT. Full variable domain (outside the CDR3, taken from reference TRBV9 and TRBJ1-6): DSGVTQTPKHLITATGQRVTLRCSPRSGDLSVYWYQQSLDQGLQFLIQYYNGEERAKGNILERFSAQQFPDLHSELNLSSLELGDSALYFCASSEGTGPASHLHFGNGTRLTVT.

To note about this clonotype: This CDR3 fails to terminate in the conserved phenylalanine or tryptophan, so it likely reflects a read error. This chain links TRBV30 with TRBJ1-1; D call uncertain. V was cut by 0 bases and J by 1 base, with 9 bases left in between. Germline values: CDR1 GTSNPN, CDR2 SVGIG (reference sequence). The CDR3 has 14 residues. This CDR3 is CAWSVLRQNTEAFY. CDR3 sequence (DNA): TGTGCCTGGAGTGTTCTCAGGCAGAACACTGAAGCTTTCTAT.

The genes are TRBV20-1 and TRBJ1-2; D is ambiguous. Trimming removed 4 bases at V and 0 bases at J, with 9 bases between. CDR3 size: 13 residues. Germline CDR1 and CDR2: DFQATT and SNEGSKA (reference sequence). The CDR3 DNA is TGCAGTGCTACGACGGCGGCTAACTATGGCTACACCTTC. It yields the protein CSATTAANYGYTF.

The rearrangement links TRBV11-1 to TRBJ1-2, with a weak D call TRBD1 (5 bases). This CDR3 has 17 residues. CDR1 is SGHAT, CDR2 FQDESV, per germline (reference sequence). Trimming removed 5 bases at V and 5 bases at J, with 24 bases between. The CDR3 sequence: CASSPSGPGRAVYGYTF. In DNA form, the CDR3 reads TGTGCCAGCAGCCCATCGGGACCAGGGAGGGCAGTTTATGGCTACACCTTC.

This clonotype appeared many times. V gene TRBV24-1 combines with J gene TRBJ2-5; 7 nucleotides align to TRBD2. Germline values: CDR1 KGHDR, CDR2 SFDVKD. The length of the CDR3 is 13 residues. The V segment lost 3 bases and the J segment 5 bases; nucleotides outside the gene matches: 2. The CDR3 bases are TGTGCCACCAGTGATCCAGCGGGGGAGACCCAGTACTTC. Translating it yields CATSDPAGETQYF.

This clonotype was seen many times. The V call is TRBV19, the J call TRBJ2-7; perhaps TRBD1 as D (6 bases). CDR1 is LNHDA, CDR2 SQIVND, per germline (reference sequence). The CDR3 totals 15 residues. The V and J ends lost 0 bases and 1 base respectively, with 10 bases between them. The CDR3 DNA is TGTGCCAGTAGTATAGACAGGACAGCTTCCTACGAGCAGTACTTC. Amino acids: CASSIDRTASYEQYF.

The chain has TRBV5-1 and TRBJ1-1; possible D gene TRBD1, 6 bases. Between the trimmed V and J ends, which lost 4 bases and 4 bases, there was a span of 14 bases. Germline V CDR1 and CDR2: SGHRS, YFSETQ. The CDR3 spans 14 residues. The CDR3 region has the DNA TGCGCCAGCAGCCCGGGACAAGAGTTCACTGAAGCTTTCTTT. This encodes CASSPGQEFTEAFF.

This clonotype came up many times. DNA of the CDR3: TGTGCCAGCAGCCCAGGGCTAGGGAGTGGCGCCGGGGAGCTGTTTTTT. Its translation: CASSPGLGSGAGELFF. The J gene is TRBJ2-2, the V gene TRBV7-2, with D perhaps matching TRBD1 or TRBD2 (5 bases each). This CDR3 region has 16 residues. Germline CDR1 reads SGHTA; CDR2 reads FQGNSA. The V end was cut by 5 bases, the J end by 6 bases, with 19 bases between.

There are many counts of this clonotype. The DNA of the CDR3 is TGTGCCAGCAGTTTATTTTTTGGCCCTTGGGGGTCGGAAAACATTCAGTACTTC. It yields the protein CASSLFFGPWGSENIQYF. The rearrangement joins TRBV27 to TRBJ2-4, with D tentatively TRBD1 or TRBD2 (5 bases each). CDR3 length equals 18 residues. The germline CDR1 and CDR2 sequences are MNHEY and SMNVEV (reference sequence). Trimming removed 1 base at V and 5 bases at J, with 21 bases between.

This clonotype was counted many times. This chain joins TRBV12-3 or TRBV12-4 and TRBJ2-2, with D possibly being TRBD2 (5 bases). V lost 2 bases and J lost 9, with 25 bases in between. The CDR3 runs 18 residues. CDR3 nucleotides: TGTGCCAGCAGTTTAACTTCCGGGCTAGCTTCTCACTTGAGGGAGCTGTTTTTT. Translating gives CASSLTSGLASHLRELFF.

This clonotype was observed at least ten times. This sequence joins TRBV12-5 and TRBJ1-2; D perhaps matches TRBD1 (6 bases). Germline CDR1 is LGHNT and CDR2 is FRNRAP. The V gene lost 2 bases and the J gene lost 5 bases, with 15 bases spanning the gap. The CDR3 has 15 residues. For the CDR3, the DNA is TGTGCTAGTGGTTTGTTGACTCCGGGACATTATGGCTACACCTTC. Residues: CASGLLTPGHYGYTF.

The rearrangement links TRBV12-3 or TRBV12-4 to TRBJ1-6; no definite D call. The CDR3 has 13 residues. V was clipped by 5 bases and J by 7 bases, with 9 bases between them. CDR3 protein: CASSGELNSPLHF. The CDR3 region has the DNA TGTGCCAGCAGTGGGGAATTAAATTCACCCCTCCACTTT.

This clonotype has at least ten counts. V usage is TRBV7-9 and J usage is TRBJ2-7, with TRBD1 matching 7 bases. The germline V gene encodes CDR1 SEHNR and CDR2 FQNEAQ (reference sequence). The CDR3 totals 15 residues. V was clipped by 2 bases and J by 5 bases; unmatched bases: 9. CDR3 sequence reads: CASSLKGGAVDEQYF. The CDR3 DNA reads as TGTGCCAGCAGCTTAAAAGGGGGCGCTGTGGACGAGCAGTACTTC.

This clonotype was observed at least ten times. The chain combines TRBV19 with TRBJ2-7; D ambiguous. Trimming removed 10 bases from V and 4 bases from J, with 17 bases in between. The CDR3 consists of 13 residues. CDR1 and CDR2 from the germline V gene are LNHDA and SQIVND (reference sequence). Written as DNA, the CDR3 is TGTGCCATTTTTCGGGCCCTACGATACGAGCAGTACTTC. This codes for CAIFRALRYEQYF.

Ten or more counts support this clonotype. This sequence joins TRBV7-2 and TRBJ1-1, with 9 bases that match TRBD1. In germline, CDR1 is SGHTA, CDR2 FQGNSA. The CDR3 extends over 16 amino acids. J gave up 4 bases and V 4 bases, and 10 bases lay outside the gene matches. CDR3: CASSWTNTGGGTEAFF. The CDR3, as DNA: TGTGCCAGCAGCTGGACCAACACAGGGGGCGGCACTGAAGCTTTCTTT.

Ten or more counts support this clonotype. In DNA, the CDR3 is TGTGCTAGTGGTACCCTCCAGGGGTCCCGCTACACCTTC. It codes for CASGTLQGSRYTF. The genes are TRBV12-5 and TRBJ1-2, with D possibly matching TRBD1 (6 bases). The CDR3 covers 13 residues. Germline V gives CDR1 LGHNT, CDR2 FRNRAP. Between the trimmed V and J ends, which lost 5 bases and 9 bases, there was a span of 16 bases.

This clonotype came up many times. The genes are TRBV10-3 and TRBJ1-2; 8 nucleotides align to TRBD1. V lost 5 bases, J lost 6 bases, and 5 bases stayed unmatched. Looked up from germline, CDR1 is ENHRY and CDR2 is SYGVKD. The CDR3 covers 13 residues. The CDR3 loop is CAISFQTGDGYTF. The CDR3 bases are TGTGCCATCAGTTTTCAGACAGGGGATGGCTACACCTTC.

This clonotype has a handful of counts. V is TRBV4-1 and J is TRBJ1-5, with D perhaps matching TRBD1 (5 bases). Germline assignment: CDR1 MGHRA and CDR2 YSYEKL. CDR3 length equals 16 residues. V was clipped by 0 bases and J by 5 bases, with 14 bases between them. CDR3: CASSQESGFVDQPQHF. The CDR3 nucleotides are TGCGCCAGCAGCCAAGAATCAGGGTTTGTCGATCAGCCCCAGCATTTT.

There are many counts of this clonotype. The chain recombines TRBV5-1 with TRBJ1-6, with 7 bases lining up with TRBD1. The CDR3 contains 15 residues. V gave up 4 bases and J gave up 10 bases; unmatched junction bases: 11. Germline lookup yields CDR1 SGHRS and CDR2 YFSETQ. Here the CDR3 reads CASSVRQGVGSPLHF. CDR3 in DNA: TGCGCCAGCAGCGTACGACAGGGTGTCGGCTCACCCCTCCACTTT. Together with reference TRBV5-1 and TRBJ1-6, the CDR3 gives the full variable domain: KAGVTQTPRYLIKTRGQQVTLSCSPISGHRSVSWYQQTPGQGLQFLFEYFSETQRNKGNFPGRFSGRQFSNSRSEMNVSTLELGDSALYLCASSVRQGVGSPLHFGNGTRLTVT.

This clonotype was recorded many times. V is TRBV4-1 and J is TRBJ2-5; no definite D call. The V and J ends lost 1 base and 3 bases respectively, with 12 bases between them. From germline, CDR1 is MGHRA and CDR2 YSYEKL. The CDR3 runs to 15 residues. CDR3: CASSQGYYEEETQYF. The CDR3 nucleotides are TGCGCCAGCAGCCAAGGTTACTACGAGGAAGAGACCCAGTACTTC.

This clonotype was seen at least ten times. A much more abundant neighbour one base away suggests this may be a read error. The chain uses TRBV25-1 and TRBJ2-7, with D maybe TRBD2 (6 bases). The CDR3 covers 12 residues. Germline V lookup: CDR1 MGHDK, CDR2 SYGVNS. V lost 6 bases, J lost 3 bases, and 9 bases lay in between. The CDR3 here is CASSGTVYEQYF. The CDR3 DNA reads as TGTGCCAGCAGCGGGACTGTCTACGAGCAGTACTTC.